The present T cell receptor (beta chain) was sequenced within a study of blood T cell repertoires in COVID-19. The length of the CDR3 is 14 residues. The germline gives CDR1 KGHSH, CDR2 LQKENI. Trimming took 3 bases from V and 3 from J, leaving 8 bases between them. TCRdb's copy holds only in-frame clones and misses some; the assay was immunoSEQ multiplex PCR. Here the sample spans about 50,000 clones, 90% being singletons. This TCR came from a woman at least 80 years old with acute or convalescent COVID-19. The V and J genes are TRBV18 and TRBJ1-4; D is perhaps TRBD1 (5 bases). Sequenced sample: peripheral blood. The CDR3 here is CASSPRQSNEKLFF. The CDR3 bases are TGTGCCAGCTCACCGAGACAGTCTAATGAAAAACTGTTTTTT. The variable domain in full, with the rest retrieved from reference TRBV18 and TRBJ1-4, is NAGVMQNPRHLVRRRGQEARLRCSPMKGHSHVYWYRQLPEEGLKFMVYLQKENIIDESGMPKERFSAEFPKEGPSILRIQQVVRGDSAAYFCASSPRQSNEKLFFGSGTQLSVL.